What follows is one T cell receptor (beta chain) and its context. No antigen is known for it. Germline-derived CDR1 and CDR2 are SGHDN and FVKESK. V lost 2 bases, J lost 7 bases, and 1 base stayed unmatched. The CDR3 covers 13 residues. PCR used 60 Vbeta primers and 13 Jbeta primers. The method was immunoSEQ multiplex PCR; TCRdb's version includes in-frame clones alone and lacks a portion of them. This sample has just under 65,000 clones, with about 80% found just once. The data belong to a study of cytomegalovirus exposure and HLA in healthy donors. General study findings and limits: The authors later linked a missense DCLRE1C variant to TCR beta V- and J-gene trimming.

The sample was PBMCs. This rearrangement joins TRBV14 to TRBJ2-5, with 10 nucleotides matching TRBD2. This clonotype was obtained from a woman between 25 and 40 years old in good health and CMV-seronegative. DNA of the CDR3: TGTGCCAGCAGCCAACCTAGCGGGAGGACCCAGTACTTC. It translates to CASSQPSGRTQYF.